This T cell receptor beta chain came from a study of blood T cell repertoires in COVID-19. Study in general: Donors in the United States, Italy and Spain gave samples during acute or convalescent COVID-19. Sample material is recorded as cDNA or gDNA derived from T cells, B-cell-depleted T cells, or PBMCs.

Germline loops: CDR1 SGHRS, CDR2 YFSETQ. The CDR3 loop spans 16 amino acids. V was clipped by 6 bases and J by 3 bases, with 20 bases between them. Per the authors' pipeline: For nucleated cells, counts were estimated from reference gene primer amplification. The table came from immunoSEQ multiplex PCR; TCRdb's copy has only in-frame clones and leaves some out. V and J calls and clone size follow that table, whereas D and trimming were derived from the DNA. Here the sample spans approximately 99,000 clones, around 83% being singletons. Sequencing input: peripheral blood. The chain employs TRBV5-1 and TRBJ2-3, with D possibly being TRBD2 (7 bases). The receptor's source is a woman aged 70-85 years with acute or convalescent COVID-19. In DNA form, the CDR3 reads TGCGCCAGCACCAACTTACAGGGAGGGGGTACAGATACGCAGTATTTT. It specifies CASTNLQGGGTDTQYF. The full variable domain, with the rest looked up from reference TRBV5-1 and TRBJ2-3, is KAGVTQTPRYLIKTRGQQVTLSCSPISGHRSVSWYQQTPGQGLQFLFEYFSETQRNKGNFPGRFSGRQFSNSRSEMNVSTLELGDSALYLCASTNLQGGGTDTQYFGPGTRLTVL.